This TCR beta chain was sequenced during a study of a mutant IDH1 vaccine in newly diagnosed glioma. In the study overall: Vaccinations, eight in total, occurred in weeks 1, 3, 5, 7, 11, 15, 19, 23. Vaccine dosing followed radiotherapy by 4-6 weeks, or accompanied temozolomide cycles. Treatment recipients were approximately 60% male and around 40% female, and their mean age was around 40 years. Most patients had radiochemotherapy with temozolomide before enrollment; others had one alone.

Sample time point: week 23, last vaccination. Mutant IDH1 20-mer peptide, at 300 ug, made up each vaccine dose, with topical imiquimod. Regarding this clone: Its target is unknown.

This table comes from immunoSEQ multiplex PCR, and its TCRdb copy is limited to in-frame clones, with some not included. Here the sample spans tens of thousands of clones, roughly 80% being singletons. The clonotype originates from a man over 45 with glioma. The material was PBMCs, obtained from a glioma patient whose treatment included an IDH1 peptide vaccine.

The CDR3 reads CATSRGGTIRKNEQFF. CDR3 in DNA: TGTGCCACCAGCAGAGGTGGGACTATTCGGAAGAATGAGCAGTTCTTC. The chain carries TRBV15 and TRBJ2-1; 7 nucleotides align to TRBD2. Trimming removed 1 base from V and 7 bases from J; junction bases left unmatched: 10. Germline V gene lookup returns CDR1 LNHNV and CDR2 YYDKDF (reference sequence). The CDR3 runs to 16 residues.